This T cell receptor (beta chain) was profiled in a study of Graves' ophthalmopathy and Graves' hyperthyroidism. RNA transcripts yielded amplified TCR beta CDR3 regions. Second-round multiplex PCR came after first-round RT-PCR with HTBI primers. TCRdb fed the multiplex PCR reads into MiXCR, producing one record per CDR3 protein. Of around 1.1 million distinct CDR3 sequences listed, about 36% are singletons. V lost 8 bases, J lost 6 bases, and 23 bases lay in between. The germline gives CDR1 LGHNA, CDR2 YNFKEQ. The CDR3 loop spans 16 amino acids. This sequence originates from an adult man with Graves' hyperthyroidism. The chain is built from TRBV4-2 and TRBJ1-5, with D perhaps matching TRBD1 (6 bases). Sequencing input: peripheral blood or thyroid tissue (not recorded which). Here the CDR3 reads CASQFVYREVTQPQHF. The CDR3 DNA sequence: TGTGCCAGCCAATTCGTTTACAGGGAGGTCACTCAGCCCCAGCATTTT.